This T cell receptor (beta chain) was retrieved from a study of Graves' ophthalmopathy and Graves' hyperthyroidism. General study results and limits: Most expanded clonotypes in thyroid above 0.001 frequency also showed up in blood.

Looked up from germline, CDR1 is MNHEY and CDR2 is SVGAGI. V was pared by 4 bases and J by 2 bases, with 11 bases between. The CDR3 spans 14 residues. RNA transcripts yielded amplified TCR beta CDR3 regions. After a first-round RT-PCR with HTBI primers, a second-round multiplex PCR was run. In TCRdb, the multiplex PCR reads were re-called with MiXCR into one record per CDR3 protein. The sample comprises a few hundred thousand distinct CDR3 sequences, roughly 21% of which are singletons, and under 3.5% rests with the top ten. Fresh peripheral blood, roughly 9.4 ml, was the PBMC source. This clonotype was counted many times. What it binds is unknown.

The sequenced sample consisted of peripheral blood. The genes are TRBV6-5 and TRBJ2-5; possibly TRBD2 for D (5 bases). The sequence was obtained from a woman aged 18-29 years with stable Graves' hyperthyroidism. Here the CDR3 reads CASSLMSGQETQYF. DNA for the CDR3: TGTGCCAGCAGTTTAATGAGCGGACAAGAGACCCAGTACTTC.